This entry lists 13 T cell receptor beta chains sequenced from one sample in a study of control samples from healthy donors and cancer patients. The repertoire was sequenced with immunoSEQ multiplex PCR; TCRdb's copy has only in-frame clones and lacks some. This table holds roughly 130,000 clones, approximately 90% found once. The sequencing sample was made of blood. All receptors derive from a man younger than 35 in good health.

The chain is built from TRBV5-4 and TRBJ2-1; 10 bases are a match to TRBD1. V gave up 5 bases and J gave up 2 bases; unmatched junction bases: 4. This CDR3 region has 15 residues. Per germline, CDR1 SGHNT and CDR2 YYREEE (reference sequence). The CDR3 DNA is TGTGCCAGCAGATCCGGGACAGGGGCCTACAATGAGCAGTTCTTC. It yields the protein CASRSGTGAYNEQFF. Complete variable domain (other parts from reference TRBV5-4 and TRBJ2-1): ETGVTQSPTHLIKTRGQQVTLRCSSQSGHNTVSWYQQALGQGPQFIFQYYREEENGRGNFPPRFSGLQFPNYSSELNVNALELDDSALYLCASRSGTGAYNEQFFGPGTRLTVL.

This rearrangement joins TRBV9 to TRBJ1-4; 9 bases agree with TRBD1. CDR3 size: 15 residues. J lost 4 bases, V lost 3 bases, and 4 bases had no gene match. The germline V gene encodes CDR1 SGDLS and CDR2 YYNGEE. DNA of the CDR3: TGTGCCAGCAGCGCGGGGACAGGGTATAATGAAAAACTGTTTTTT. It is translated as CASSAGTGYNEKLFF.

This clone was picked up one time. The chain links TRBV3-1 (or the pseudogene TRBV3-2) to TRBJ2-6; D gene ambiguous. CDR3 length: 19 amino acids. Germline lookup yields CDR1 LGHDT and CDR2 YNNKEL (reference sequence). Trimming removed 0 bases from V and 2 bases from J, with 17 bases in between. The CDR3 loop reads CASSQDVTGLLPGANVLTF. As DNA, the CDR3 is TGTGCCAGCAGCCAAGATGTCACGGGTCTCCTCCCTGGGGCCAACGTCCTGACTTTC.

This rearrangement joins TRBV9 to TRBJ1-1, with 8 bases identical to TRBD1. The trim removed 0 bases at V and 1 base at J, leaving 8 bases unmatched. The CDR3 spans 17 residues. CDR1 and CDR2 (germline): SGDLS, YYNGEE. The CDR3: CASSVVTGALGNTEAFF. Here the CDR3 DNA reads TGTGCCAGCAGCGTAGTGACAGGGGCCTTGGGGAACACTGAAGCTTTCTTT.

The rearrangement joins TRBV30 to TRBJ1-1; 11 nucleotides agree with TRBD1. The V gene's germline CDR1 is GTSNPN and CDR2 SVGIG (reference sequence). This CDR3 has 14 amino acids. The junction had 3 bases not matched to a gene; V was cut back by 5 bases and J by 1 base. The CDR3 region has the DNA TGTGCCTGGGGACAGGGGGCACAGAACACTGAAGCTTTCTTT. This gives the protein CAWGQGAQNTEAFF. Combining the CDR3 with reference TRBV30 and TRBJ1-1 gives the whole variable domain SQTIHQWPATLVQPVGSPLSLECTVEGTSNPNLYWYRQAAGRGLQLLFYSVGIGQISSEVPQNLSASRPQDRQFILSSKKLLLSDSGFYLCAWGQGAQNTEAFFGQGTRLTVV.

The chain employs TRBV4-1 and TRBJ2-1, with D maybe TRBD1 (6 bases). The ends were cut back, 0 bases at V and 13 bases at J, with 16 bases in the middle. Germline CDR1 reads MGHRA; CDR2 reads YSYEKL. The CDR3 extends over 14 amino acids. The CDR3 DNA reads TGCGCCAGCAGCCAAGAGGCAGGATGGGACACTCAGTTCTTC. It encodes CASSQEAGWDTQFF.

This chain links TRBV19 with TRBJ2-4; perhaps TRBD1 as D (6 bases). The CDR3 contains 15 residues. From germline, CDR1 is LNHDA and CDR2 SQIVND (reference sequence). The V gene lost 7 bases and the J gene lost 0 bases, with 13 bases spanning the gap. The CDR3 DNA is TGTGCCAGTACCCTGACAGGACCAGCCAAAAACATTCAGTACTTC. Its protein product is CASTLTGPAKNIQYF.

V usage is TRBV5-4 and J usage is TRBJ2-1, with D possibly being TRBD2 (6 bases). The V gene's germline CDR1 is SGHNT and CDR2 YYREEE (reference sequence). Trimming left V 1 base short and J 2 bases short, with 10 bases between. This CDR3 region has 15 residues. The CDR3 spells CASSLTGDPYNEQFF. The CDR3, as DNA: TGTGCCAGCAGCTTGACGGGGGACCCCTACAATGAGCAGTTCTTC.

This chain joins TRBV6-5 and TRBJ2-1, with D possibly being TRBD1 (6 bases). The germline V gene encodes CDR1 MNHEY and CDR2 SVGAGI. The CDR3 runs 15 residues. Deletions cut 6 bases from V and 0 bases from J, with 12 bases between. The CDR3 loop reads CASSGQQSSYNEQFF. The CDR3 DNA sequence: TGTGCCAGCAGCGGACAGCAGAGCTCCTACAATGAGCAGTTCTTC.

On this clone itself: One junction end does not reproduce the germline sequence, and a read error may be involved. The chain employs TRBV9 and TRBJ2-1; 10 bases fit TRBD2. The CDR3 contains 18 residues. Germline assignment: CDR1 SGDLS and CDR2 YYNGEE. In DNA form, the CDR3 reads TGTGCCAGCGGCGTAGTCCCCCCTACTAGCGGGATATACAATGAGCAGTTCTTC. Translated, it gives CASGVVPPTSGIYNEQFF.

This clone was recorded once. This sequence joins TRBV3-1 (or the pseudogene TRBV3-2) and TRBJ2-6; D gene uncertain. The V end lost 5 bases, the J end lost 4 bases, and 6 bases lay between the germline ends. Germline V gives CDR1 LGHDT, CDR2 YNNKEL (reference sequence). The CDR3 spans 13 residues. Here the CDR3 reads CASSFGGANVLTF. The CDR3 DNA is TGTGCCAGCAGCTTCGGGGGGGCCAACGTCCTGACTTTC.

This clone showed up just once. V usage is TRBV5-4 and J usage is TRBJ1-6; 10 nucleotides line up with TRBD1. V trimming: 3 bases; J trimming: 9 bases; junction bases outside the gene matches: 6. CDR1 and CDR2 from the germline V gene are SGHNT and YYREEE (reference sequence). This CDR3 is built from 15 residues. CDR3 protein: CASSYFRDRGSPLHF. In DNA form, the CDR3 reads TGTGCCAGCAGCTATTTCCGGGACAGGGGTTCACCCCTCCACTTT.

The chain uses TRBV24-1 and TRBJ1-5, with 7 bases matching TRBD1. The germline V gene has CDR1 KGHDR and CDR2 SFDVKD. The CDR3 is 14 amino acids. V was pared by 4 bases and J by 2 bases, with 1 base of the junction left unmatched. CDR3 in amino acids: CATSEGGRNQPQHF. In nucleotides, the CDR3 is TGTGCCACCAGTGAAGGGGGCCGCAATCAGCCCCAGCATTTT.